The 23 T cell receptor beta chains reported below all come from one sample, sequenced in a study of identical twins. TCRdb processed the 5' RACE reads anew with MiXCR; each CDR3 protein has one entry. Here the sample spans 750,000 to 950,000 distinct CDR3 sequences, approximately 13% being singletons. This sample also appeared in a second study, on yellow fever vaccine responses in identical twins.

Source material: PBMCs. All receptors derive from a woman under 30 in good health.

The J gene is TRBJ1-6, the V gene TRBV28; D ambiguous. The V end lost 2 bases, the J end lost 10 bases, and 12 bases lay between the germline ends. The CDR3 runs 14 residues. From germline, CDR1 is MDHEN and CDR2 SYDVKM. The CDR3 DNA is TGTGCCAGCAGTTTAAGGGCCCCCCTCTCACCCCTCCACTTT. Its protein product is CASSLRAPLSPLHF.

The chain uses TRBV14 and TRBJ2-2, with D uncertain. V was shortened by 5 bases and J by 8 bases, with 9 bases between the two germline ends. This CDR3 contains 12 residues. Germline CDR1 reads SGHDN; CDR2 reads FVKESK. The chain's CDR3 is CASSSVKGELFF. For the CDR3, the DNA is TGTGCCAGCAGCTCAGTTAAGGGGGAGCTGTTTTTT.

In this sample, this clonotype turned up a few times. The chain carries TRBV5-6 and TRBJ2-5; D gene uncertain. The CDR3 covers 16 residues. Germline CDR1 SGHDT, CDR2 YYEEEE. Trimming cost V 0 bases and J 5 bases, with 17 bases left between them. The CDR3 bases are TGTGCCAGCAGCTTGGGGGTCACCCAAAACTGGGAGACCCAGTACTTC. It is translated as CASSLGVTQNWETQYF.

The J gene is TRBJ2-3, the V gene TRBV9; D might be TRBD1 or TRBD2, each matching 6 bases. CDR3 length equals 16 residues. Trimming pared 4 bases from V and 3 bases from J, leaving 18 bases between. Germline V lookup: CDR1 SGDLS, CDR2 YYNGEE. In DNA form, the CDR3 reads TGTGCCAGCAGCTTACGGAGAGGGGGGTTAACAGATACGCAGTATTTT. Translation: CASSLRRGGLTDTQYF.

This clonotype was observed a handful of times. The DNA of the CDR3 is TGCAGTGCTCGGTCCGGTGAGGGCAAAAACATTCAGTACTTC. This sequence encodes CSARSGEGKNIQYF. The rearrangement joins TRBV20-1 to TRBJ2-4; a weak D match, TRBD2 (5 bases). The CDR3 contains 14 residues. Trimming pared 5 bases from V and 3 bases from J, leaving 14 bases between. Germline V CDR1 and CDR2: DFQATT, SNEGSKA (reference sequence).

This clonotype was seen only a few times. The chain combines TRBV20-1 with TRBJ2-2; D uncertain. Looked up from germline, CDR1 is DFQATT and CDR2 is SNEGSKA (reference sequence). V gave up 7 bases and J gave up 0 bases, with 9 bases separating them. The length of the CDR3 is 13 residues. The CDR3 is CSGANSNTGELFF. CDR3 DNA: TGCAGTGGGGCAAACTCGAACACCGGGGAGCTGTTTTTT.

The chain combines TRBV5-1 with TRBJ2-1; TRBD1 matches at 10 bases. V trimming: 4 bases; J trimming: 15 bases; junction bases outside the gene matches: 16. The germline V gene has CDR1 SGHRS and CDR2 YFSETQ. The CDR3 runs to 15 residues. The CDR3 region has the DNA TGCGCCAGCAGCCTTGAGACAGGGGGCTGGGTAGATGGGTTCTTC. Its protein is CASSLETGGWVDGFF.

The chain carries TRBV3-1 and TRBJ2-4; 10 nucleotides agree with TRBD2. The germline CDR1 and CDR2 sequences are LGHDT and YNNKEL (reference sequence). This CDR3 is built from 15 residues. V lost 4 bases and J lost 7; bases outside the gene matches: 7. The CDR3: CASSPYSGRQNIQYF. The CDR3 DNA reads TGTGCCAGCAGCCCCTATAGCGGGAGGCAGAACATTCAGTACTTC. The full variable domain, with the rest looked up from reference TRBV3-1 and TRBJ2-4, is DTAVSQTPKYLVTQMGNDKSIKCEQNLGHDTMYWYKQDSKKFLKIMFSYNNKELIINETVPNRFSPKSPDKAHLNLHINSLELGDSAVYFCASSPYSGRQNIQYFGAGTRLSVL.

This clonotype was seen a handful of times. This chain joins TRBV20-1 and TRBJ2-3; D ambiguous. Germline values: CDR1 DFQATT, CDR2 SNEGSKA (reference sequence). The CDR3 consists of 11 residues. Trimming stripped 8 bases from V and 5 bases from J, with 11 bases between. The DNA for the CDR3 is TGCAGTCTCTTCTCGATAGATACGCAGTATTTT. Translated, it gives CSLFSIDTQYF.

This clonotype was found a few times. The chain carries TRBV6-5 and TRBJ1-4, with D tentatively TRBD1 (6 bases). V was trimmed by 8 bases and J by 8 bases, leaving 9 bases between them. Per germline, CDR1 MNHEY and CDR2 SVGAGI. The CDR3 consists of 11 residues. The chain's CDR3 is CASGGGEKLFF. The CDR3 bases are TGTGCCAGCGGAGGGGGGGAAAAACTGTTTTTT.

On this clonotype itself: This may be a read error: a much more frequent sequence differs by one nucleotide. The chain has TRBV12-3 or TRBV12-4 and TRBJ2-3; 7 nucleotides line up with TRBD1. V was clipped by 7 bases and J by 7 bases; unmatched bases: 5. The CDR3 covers 12 residues. The CDR3 DNA follows: TGTGCCAGCACCCCAGGGGGAAATACGCAGTATTTT. Translation: CASTPGGNTQYF.

The J gene is TRBJ2-1, the V gene TRBV6-1, with D perhaps being TRBD1 or TRBD2 (6 bases each). Germline CDR1 and CDR2: MNHNS and SASEGT. Trimming pared 6 bases from V and 4 bases from J, leaving 16 bases between. The CDR3 has 15 amino acids. As DNA, the CDR3 is TGTGCCAGCAGGGGCGGCGGGACATTTTACAATGAGCAGTTCTTC. Translating it yields CASRGGGTFYNEQFF.

This clonotype showed up just a few times. The V gene is TRBV20-1, the J gene TRBJ1-2; the match to TRBD1 covers 8 bases. Germline CDR1 is DFQATT and CDR2 is SNEGSKA (reference sequence). The ends lost 3 bases at V and 3 bases at J; junction bases unmatched: 6. The CDR3 runs 14 residues. For the CDR3, the DNA is TGCAGTGCTAGTGATTCGGACAGGGACTATGGCTACACCTTC. This gives the protein CSASDSDRDYGYTF.

This clonotype was counted between two and nine times. This rearrangement joins TRBV12-3 or TRBV12-4 to TRBJ2-3; D gene ambiguous. The CDR3 totals 16 residues. V gave up 5 bases and J gave up 1 base, with 16 bases separating them. The DNA of the CDR3 is TGTGCCAGCAGTAACCGGGCCCGAGGAGGCACAGATACGCAGTATTTT. Translating gives CASSNRARGGTDTQYF.

In this sample, this clonotype turned up a few times. This chain links TRBV29-1 with TRBJ2-1; TRBD1 matches 9 bases. V trimming: 7 bases; J trimming: 9 bases; junction bases outside the gene matches: 13. Germline values: CDR1 SQVTM, CDR2 ANQGSEA. This CDR3 comprises 14 residues. The CDR3 DNA reads as TGCAGCGACCGAGAACAGGGGGCGAGGGTTGAGCAGTTCTTC. The encoded protein is CSDREQGARVEQFF.

This clonotype was detected ten times or more. The chain links TRBV5-1 to TRBJ2-3; D unclear. Between the trimmed V and J ends, which lost 0 bases and 2 bases, there was a span of 13 bases. The germline gives CDR1 SGHRS, CDR2 YFSETQ. The CDR3 runs to 16 residues. The CDR3 loop reads CASSLAAVGSTDTQYF. For the CDR3, the DNA is TGCGCCAGCAGCTTGGCGGCCGTCGGGTCCACAGATACGCAGTATTTT.

This clonotype was seen more than once but under ten times. For the CDR3, the DNA is TGTGCCAGCAAGGAATCAAGCGGGACCTACGAGCAGTACTTC. Encoded protein: CASKESSGTYEQYF. The genes are TRBV27 and TRBJ2-7; 7 nucleotides agree with TRBD2. CDR3 size: 14 residues. Looked up from germline, CDR1 is MNHEY and CDR2 is SMNVEV (reference sequence). The trim removed 7 bases at V and 2 bases at J, leaving 8 bases unmatched.

This clonotype occurred many times. V usage is TRBV24-1 and J usage is TRBJ2-1; D could derive from TRBD1 or TRBD2 (5 bases each). V was shortened by 3 bases and J by 8 bases, with 16 bases between the two germline ends. This CDR3 is built from 15 residues. The germline V gene has CDR1 KGHDR and CDR2 SFDVKD. This CDR3 reads CATSDLGAGSYEQFF. Here the CDR3 DNA reads TGTGCCACCAGTGATCTCGGGGCAGGGTCGTATGAGCAGTTCTTC.

This clonotype appeared a few times. The chain employs TRBV2 and TRBJ2-1; possibly TRBD1 or TRBD2 for D (6 bases each). CDR3 size: 18 residues. Trimming shortened V by 0 bases and J by 8 bases, and 23 bases separated the two germline ends. Germline V gene sequence: CDR1 SNHLY, CDR2 FYNNEI. This CDR3 reads CASSEAGRGTSYRDEQFF. The DNA for the CDR3 is TGTGCCAGCAGTGAAGCAGGTCGCGGGACATCCTATAGGGATGAGCAGTTCTTC.

The table lists this clonotype with a few counts. The V gene is TRBV28, the J gene TRBJ1-2, with 8 bases that match TRBD1. V dropped 5 bases and J dropped 8; count of bases not matched to a gene: 10. The germline CDR1 and CDR2 sequences are MDHEN and SYDVKM. The CDR3 sequence is 14 residues long. This chain's CDR3 is CASSIRTGIYGYTF. In nucleotides, the CDR3 is TGTGCCAGCAGTATTCGGACAGGGATTTACGGCTACACCTTC.

The chain joins TRBV10-3 to TRBJ1-1, with D unresolved. Germline-derived CDR1 and CDR2 are ENHRY and SYGVKD. This CDR3 is 13 amino acids long. V lost 6 bases and J 0 bases, leaving 8 bases between the germline ends. The CDR3 spells CAIRARMNTEAFF. The CDR3, as DNA: TGTGCCATCAGGGCAAGGATGAACACTGAAGCTTTCTTT.

This clonotype was seen many times. The CDR3 is CASSYGQGTDTQYF. The CDR3 DNA is TGTGCCAGCAGTTACGGCCAGGGGACAGATACGCAGTATTTT. The rearrangement links TRBV6-5 to TRBJ2-3; weak D call: TRBD1 (6 bases). Germline V gives CDR1 MNHEY, CDR2 SVGAGI. The CDR3 totals 14 residues. Trimming shortened V by 2 bases and J by 3 bases, and 9 bases separated the two germline ends.

This clonotype turned up a few times. The chain carries TRBV28 and TRBJ2-7, with 7 bases aligning to TRBD1. Germline loops: CDR1 MDHEN, CDR2 SYDVKM. There are 15 residues in the CDR3. The trim removed 1 base at V and 6 bases at J, leaving 9 bases unmatched. The CDR3 DNA is TGTGCCAGCAGTTTATTCACGACAGGGTCTGGCGAGCAGTACTTC. It translates to CASSLFTTGSGEQYF.